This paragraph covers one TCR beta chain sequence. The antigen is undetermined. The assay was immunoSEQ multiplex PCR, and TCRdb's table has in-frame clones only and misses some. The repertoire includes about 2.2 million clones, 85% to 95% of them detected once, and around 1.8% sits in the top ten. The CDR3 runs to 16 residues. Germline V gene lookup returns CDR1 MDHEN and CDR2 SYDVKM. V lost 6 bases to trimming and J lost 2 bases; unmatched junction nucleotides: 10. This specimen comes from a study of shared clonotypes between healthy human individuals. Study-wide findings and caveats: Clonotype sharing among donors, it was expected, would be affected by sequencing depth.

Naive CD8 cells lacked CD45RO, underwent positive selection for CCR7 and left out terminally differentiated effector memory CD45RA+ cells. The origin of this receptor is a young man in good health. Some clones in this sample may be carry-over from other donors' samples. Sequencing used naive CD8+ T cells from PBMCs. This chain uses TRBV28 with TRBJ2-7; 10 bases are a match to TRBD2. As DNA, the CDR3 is TGTGCCAGCAGCCGTACCGGGACTAGCGCCACCTACGAGCAGTACTTC. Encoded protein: CASSRTGTSATYEQYF.